The rows below give T cell receptor beta chains drawn from one sample of a study of post-analysis software for immune sequencing data. A single record per CDR3 protein comes from TCRdb applying MiXCR to the PCR reads. The table has hundreds of thousands of distinct CDR3 sequences, 30% seen once; the top ten hold under 0.7%. The sample comprised blood. Receptor source: a girl aged 10-17 years with multiple sclerosis. Each CDR3 is given with its conserved first and last residue. Each record gives: J gene, V gene, CDR3 length, D gene, clone size, CDR3 protein, CDR3 DNA. A D gene is named only where the DNA matches it firmly. Clone size, where shown, is once, few, many, or a class for clones that have expanded.

TRBJ1-1 TRBV29-1 14 TRBD1 - CSVTTGSKHTEAFF TGCAGCGTGACGACAGGGTCTAAGCACACTGAAGCTTTCTTT
TRBJ2-6 TRBV28 12 - - CASDSGANVLTF TGTGCCAGCGACTCTGGGGCCAACGTCCTGACTTTC
TRBJ1-2 TRBV20-1 10 - few CSAYSVGYTF TGCAGTGCTTACTCGGTGGGCTACACCTTC
TRBJ1-2 TRBV29-1 13 - - CSAGPRGNYGYTF TGCAGCGCGGGACCCAGGGGCAACTATGGCTACACCTTC
TRBJ1-2 TRBV6-1 15 - - CASNPPGRNNYGYTF TGTGCCAGCAATCCCCCCGGGAGGAACAACTATGGCTACACCTTC
TRBJ1-1 TRBV6-4 15 - once CASSDSYSGDTEAFF TGTGCCAGCAGTGACTCCTATTCCGGGGACACTGAAGCTTTCTTT
TRBJ2-3 TRBV20-1 13 - - CSARDLWPGTQYF TGCAGTGCTAGAGATTTGTGGCCGGGTACGCAGTATTTT
TRBJ2-7 TRBV12-3/TRBV12-4 15 TRBD2 - CASRDSGRGFYEQYF TGTGCCAGCAGGGATAGCGGGAGAGGTTTCTACGAGCAGTACTTC
TRBJ2-7 TRBV20-1 12 TRBD1 - CSAPQGAEAQYF TGCAGTGCCCCCCAGGGGGCAGAGGCCCAGTACTTC
TRBJ2-7 TRBV6-5 15 - few CASSWQQGLGYEQYF TGTGCCAGCAGTTGGCAACAGGGTCTCGGCTACGAGCAGTACTTC
TRBJ2-7 TRBV7-2 20 TRBD1 few CASSSRPEPYRDRGEDEQYF TGTGCCAGCAGCTCGAGACCAGAACCCTACCGGGACAGGGGAGAGGACGAGCAGTACTTC